A single sample gave rise to the 17 T cell receptor beta chains below, sequenced in a study of blood T cell repertoires in COVID-19. This table comes from immunoSEQ multiplex PCR, and its TCRdb copy is limited to in-frame clones, with some not included. The data contain around 110,000 clones, 90% of them singletons. Sample: peripheral blood. The receptors originated from a human donor with active COVID-19. The donor label of this sample is uncertain.

The chain links TRBV7-8 to TRBJ2-7; no reliable D call. CDR3 length: 13 residues. CDR1 is SGHVS, CDR2 FQNEAQ, per germline. The germline V and J ends were trimmed by 1 base and 2 bases, with 6 bases remaining between them. The CDR3 spells CASSLDKAYEQYF. In DNA, the CDR3 is TGTGCCAGCAGCTTAGACAAAGCCTACGAGCAGTACTTC.

Only one count was recorded for this clone. The chain links TRBV9 to TRBJ2-1; the D is unclear. The CDR3 is 13 amino acids. Trimming left V 6 bases short and J 6 bases short, with 13 bases between. CDR1 and CDR2 from the germline V gene are SGDLS and YYNGEE. The CDR3 nucleotides are TGTGCCAGCACCTCCGGTAACCTCAATGAGCAGTTCTTC. Its translation is CASTSGNLNEQFF. The full variable domain, with the rest looked up from reference TRBV9 and TRBJ2-1, is DSGVTQTPKHLITATGQRVTLRCSPRSGDLSVYWYQQSLDQGLQFLIQYYNGEERAKGNILERFSAQQFPDLHSELNLSSLELGDSALYFCASTSGNLNEQFFGPGTRLTVL.

J is TRBJ1-2 and V is TRBV25-1; a possible D gene is TRBD1 (5 bases). Germline CDR1 MGHDK, CDR2 SYGVNS. V was shortened by 2 bases and J by 4 bases, with 11 bases between the two germline ends. The CDR3 contains 14 residues. CDR3 region: CASSEKGQSYGYTF. CDR3 DNA sequence: TGTGCCAGCAGTGAAAAGGGGCAATCCTATGGCTACACCTTC.

The chain links TRBV7-2 to TRBJ2-3; D is possibly TRBD1 (5 bases). CDR1 SGHTA and CDR2 FQGNSA come from the germline V gene. V shed 5 bases and J shed 8 bases, with 14 bases lying between them. This CDR3 has 13 residues. The CDR3 reads CASSPDRTVTQYF. The DNA for the CDR3 is TGTGCCAGCAGCCCAGACAGAACGGTTACGCAGTATTTT.

The rearrangement links TRBV4-1 to TRBJ1-1; 9 nucleotides align to TRBD1. Trimming cost V 6 bases and J 0 bases; bases outside gene matches: 8. Germline lookup yields CDR1 MGHRA and CDR2 YSYEKL. This CDR3 is built from 16 residues. CDR3 sequence (DNA): TGCGCCAGCAGACCTGGACAGGGGCGAATGAACACTGAAGCTTTCTTT. Its translation is CASRPGQGRMNTEAFF.

The chain joins TRBV3-1 (or the pseudogene TRBV3-2) to TRBJ2-2; 10 nucleotides agree with TRBD2. The CDR3 spans 24 residues. CDR1 and CDR2 (germline): LGHDT, YNNKEL (reference sequence). V lost 1 base and J lost 4; bases outside the gene matches: 27. The CDR3 here is CASSQVPKIPDRRLAGVITGELFF. DNA of the CDR3: TGTGCCAGCAGCCAAGTCCCCAAGATCCCGGACAGGCGGCTAGCGGGGGTTATCACCGGGGAGCTGTTTTTT.

The chain joins TRBV6-6 to TRBJ1-5; D is undetermined. CDR3 length: 11 residues. V gave up 2 bases and J gave up 11 bases, with 7 bases separating them. CDR1 and CDR2 (germline): MNHNY, SVGAGI (reference sequence). The CDR3 sequence: CASSYDETQHF. Here the CDR3 DNA reads TGTGCCAGCAGTTACGATGAGACCCAGCATTTT.

V is TRBV28 and J is TRBJ1-1, with D perhaps matching TRBD1 (5 bases). The CDR3 extends over 16 amino acids. Germline loops: CDR1 MDHEN, CDR2 SYDVKM. The V end lost 4 bases, the J end lost 2 bases, and 17 bases lay between the germline ends. The CDR3 loop is CASSSGDLRDNTEAFF. In DNA, the CDR3 is TGTGCCAGCAGTTCTGGAGACTTGCGGGACAACACTGAAGCTTTCTTT.

The chain is built from TRBV6-2 or TRBV6-3 and TRBJ1-5; 10 bases agree with TRBD1. The junction had 7 bases not matched to a gene; V was cut back by 6 bases and J by 5 bases. CDR3 length: 15 amino acids. The germline gives CDR1 MNHEY, CDR2 SVGEGT. In DNA, the CDR3 is TGTGCCAGCAGCGCGGACAGGGGGGGATATCAGCCCCAGCATTTT. Protein sequence: CASSADRGGYQPQHF.

The rearrangement links TRBV4-1 to TRBJ1-5, with a tentative D call TRBD1 (5 bases). The germline gives CDR1 MGHRA, CDR2 YSYEKL. V gave up 4 bases and J gave up 4 bases, with 17 bases separating them. The CDR3 is 16 amino acids. The CDR3 nucleotides read TGCGCCAGCAGCCCCATTTACCGGCGGGGGAATCAGCCCCAGCATTTT. Its translation is CASSPIYRRGNQPQHF.

By frequency in the sample, this clone is medium-sized (0.01 to 0.1%). The rearrangement links TRBV23-1 to TRBJ2-3; 9 bases line up with TRBD2. TRBV23-1 is an ORF, and what it does is uncertain. Trimming cost V 6 bases and J 0 bases; bases outside gene matches: 16. The CDR3 is 19 residues long. CDR3 sequence reads: CASSPIPLAGIISTDTQYF. In DNA form, the CDR3 reads TGCGCCAGCAGCCCAATCCCCCTAGCGGGGATCATTAGCACAGATACGCAGTATTTT.

The J gene is TRBJ1-2, the V gene TRBV6-5, with TRBD1 as a possible D gene (5 bases). The CDR3 runs 15 residues. The V and J ends lost 5 bases and 4 bases respectively, with 17 bases between them. Germline V gene lookup returns CDR1 MNHEY and CDR2 SVGAGI. Written as DNA, the CDR3 is TGTGCCAGCAGTAGTAACCCGACAGTCGGCTATGGCTACACCTTC. Translated: CASSSNPTVGYGYTF.

The chain has TRBV21-1 and TRBJ2-1; the table's D gene call, TRBD1, was not cross checked with the DNA. TRBV21-1 has pseudogene status. The CDR3 covers 14 residues. Here the CDR3 reads CASSKDRVYNEQFF. CDR3 DNA sequence: TGTGCCAGCAGCAAAGACAGGGTCTACAATGAGCAGTTCTTC.

The chain employs TRBV6-5 and TRBJ1-4, with D perhaps TRBD1 (5 bases). Trimming pared 6 bases from V and 0 bases from J, leaving 11 bases between. Germline V gives CDR1 MNHEY, CDR2 SVGAGI. CDR3 length equals 15 residues. CDR3 nucleotides: TGTGCCAGCAGAATTACAGGTGCAACTAATGAAAAACTGTTTTTT. Its protein is CASRITGATNEKLFF.

The CDR3 spells CASSLLGQGSYEQYF. CDR3 nucleotide sequence: TGTGCCAGCAGCTTACTCGGACAGGGCTCCTACGAGCAGTACTTC. The V gene is TRBV11-1, the J gene TRBJ2-7, with 8 bases matching TRBD1. V was clipped by 2 bases and J by 0 bases; unmatched bases: 3. The CDR3 runs to 15 residues. Germline V gene lookup returns CDR1 SGHAT and CDR2 FQDESV (reference sequence).

The chain employs TRBV28 and TRBJ2-1; D is perhaps TRBD2 (6 bases). Germline CDR1 is MDHEN and CDR2 is SYDVKM. The CDR3 loop spans 14 amino acids. Trimming left V 3 bases short and J 8 bases short, with 14 bases between. In DNA, the CDR3 is TGTGCCAGCAGTTTTACGGGGGAGCGCCATGAGCAGTTCTTC. Amino acids: CASSFTGERHEQFF.

V is TRBV9 and J is TRBJ2-2; no clear D gene. Trimming removed 2 bases at V and 5 bases at J, with 10 bases between. Germline CDR1 is SGDLS and CDR2 is YYNGEE. The CDR3 extends over 14 amino acids. CDR3 sequence (DNA): TGTGCCAGCAGCGTTAATGTCGGGACCGGGGAGCTGTTTTTT. It encodes CASSVNVGTGELFF.